This T cell receptor (beta chain) derives from a study of cytomegalovirus exposure and HLA in healthy donors. Across the whole study: Earlier, approximately 190 million T cells were analyzed, and 95 million to 140 million unique TCR beta sequences were found among them. General study results and limits: The study put some 160 TCR beta chains on its list as cytomegalovirus-associated. Among TCR sequences, most were rare, though some public TCRs appeared in many donors.

With 60 Vbeta and 13 Jbeta primers, the PCR was carried out. In the study's own analysis: Roughly 10 million shared chains were among the approximately 87 million unique TCR beta chains that a later analysis counted. Some clones are missing from TCRdb's copy, which holds only in-frame ones; the method was immunoSEQ multiplex PCR. The V and J calls and clone size were taken over from that table, and D and trimming were inferred from the DNA. The table lists under 200,000 clones, over 75% of them singletons. About this clone itself: Its antigen is still unknown.

The CDR3 sequence is 15 residues long. V shed 0 bases and J 4 bases; nucleotides not matched to a gene: 3. Per germline, CDR1 SGHVS and CDR2 FNYEAQ. The source of this sequence is a man aged 45 to 65 in good health and CMV-seropositive. The rearrangement links TRBV7-6 to TRBJ2-1; 7 nucleotides match TRBD2. Sequences were obtained from PBMCs. CDR3 DNA: TGTGCCAGCAGCTTAGCCAGCGGGGTGTACAATGAGCAGTTCTTC. This encodes CASSLASGVYNEQFF.